This T cell receptor (beta chain) was identified during a study of response to subunit inactivated influenza vaccine. Whole-study findings and limits: Few new T cells, the authors suggested, are recruited by each seasonal influenza vaccination.

TCRdb itself ran the RT-PCR reads through MiXCR, one entry per CDR3 protein. The sample shows around 710,000 distinct CDR3 sequences, about 14% of them seen only once. Germline V gene sequence: CDR1 LGHNA, CDR2 YSLEER. Trimming stripped 4 bases from V and 4 bases from J, with 12 bases between. The length of the CDR3 is 14 residues. Concerning this clonotype: Its antigen is unknown.

Sequenced here: PBMCs from blood, sampled around 14 days before vaccination. This clonotype was sampled from a man aged 45 to 65 who received an inactivated influenza vaccine. The chain is built from TRBV4-3 and TRBJ2-3, with D perhaps given as TRBD1 or TRBD2 (5 bases each). This chain's CDR3 is CASSRGEGPDTQYF. CDR3 coding DNA: TGCGCCAGCAGCCGGGGCGAGGGACCAGATACGCAGTATTTT.